The 11 T cell receptor beta chains below all came from one sample that was sequenced in a study of CD8 T cells in Susac syndrome. RNA was extracted with the RNeasy kit, and a quantity of 0.5 to 1 ug was reverse transcribed using random hexamers. From the immunoSEQ multiplex PCR reads, TCRdb called clonotypes with MiXCR, one entry per CDR3 protein. This sample has 200,000 or so distinct CDR3 sequences, with nearly 97% found just once. The sequencing sample was made of CD4+ T cells from PBMCs. The receptors here all came from a human donor with multiple sclerosis.

The chain is built from TRBV29-1 and TRBJ2-3; TRBD2 agrees at 8 bases. The CDR3 spans 15 residues. The V gene end was trimmed by 3 bases and the J gene end by 5 bases; junction bases not matched to a gene: 10. Per germline, CDR1 SQVTM and CDR2 ANQGSEA. DNA for the CDR3: TGCAGCGTTGAGGGGGATAGCGGGGATGTAGATACGCAGTATTTT. The encoded protein is CSVEGDSGDVDTQYF.

Worth noting for this clonotype: At one end, the junction sequence differs from germline, possibly due to a read error. The gene calls are TRBV18 and TRBJ2-4, with 12 bases lining up with TRBD1. From germline, CDR1 is KGHSH and CDR2 LQKENI. This CDR3 contains 14 residues. CDR3 DNA: TGTGCCAGCTCACCGGGTCGGGACAGGGGGCAAGACCTCTTC. It encodes CASSPGRDRGQDLF.

CDR3 residues: CANGGGSETQYF. CDR3 sequence (DNA): TGTGCCAACGGGGGAGGATCGGAGACCCAGTACTTC. This rearrangement joins TRBV7-8 to TRBJ2-5, with D tentatively TRBD2 (6 bases). V was clipped by 10 bases and J by 5 bases, with 14 bases between them. The CDR3 consists of 12 residues. Looked up from germline, CDR1 is SGHVS and CDR2 is FQNEAQ.

The J gene is TRBJ1-6, the V gene TRBV20-1, with unresolved D. The V and J ends lost 1 base and 0 bases respectively, with 7 bases between them. The CDR3 consists of 15 residues. CDR1 and CDR2 (germline): DFQATT, SNEGSKA (reference sequence). The CDR3 spells CSARGGSSYNSPLHF. CDR3 nucleotide sequence: TGCAGTGCTAGAGGAGGAAGCTCCTATAATTCACCCCTCCACTTT.

The chain employs TRBV24-1 and TRBJ1-2, with D hard to call. The CDR3 loop spans 13 amino acids. Germline V gene data show CDR1 as KGHDR and CDR2 as SFDVKD. The ends were cut back, 7 bases at V and 1 base at J, with 9 bases in the middle. CDR3 bases: TGTGCCACCAGCGACGGTAATAACTATGGCTACACCTTC. Encoded protein: CATSDGNNYGYTF.

The rearrangement uses TRBV7-9 and TRBJ1-1; 11 bases are shared with TRBD1. CDR3 length: 15 residues. V lost 5 bases to trimming and J lost 5 bases; unmatched junction nucleotides: 7. Germline assignment: CDR1 SEHNR and CDR2 FQNEAQ (reference sequence). In nucleotides, the CDR3 is TGTGCCAGCAGCGCCGGGACAGGGGGGAATACTGAAGCTTTCTTT. This translates into CASSAGTGGNTEAFF.

The chain is built from TRBV3-1 and TRBJ1-2; perhaps TRBD1 as D (5 bases). The V end was cut by 2 bases, the J end by 4 bases, with 11 bases between. This CDR3 contains 14 residues. Germline loops: CDR1 LGHDT, CDR2 YNNKEL (reference sequence). The chain's CDR3 is CASSQFSGTYGYTF. As DNA, the CDR3 is TGTGCCAGCAGCCAATTTTCAGGGACCTATGGCTACACCTTC.

The chain recombines TRBV20-1 with TRBJ2-1; 11 bases are shared with TRBD2. Germline CDR1 and CDR2: DFQATT and SNEGSKA (reference sequence). The CDR3 sequence is 15 residues long. Losses at the gene ends were 0 bases for V and 6 bases for J; bases not matched to a gene: 4. CDR3 sequence reads: CSARDLTSGGNEQFF. CDR3 coding DNA: TGCAGTGCTAGAGATTTAACTAGCGGGGGCAATGAGCAGTTCTTC.

This chain's CDR3 is CASSRYDRDGELFF. The CDR3 DNA sequence: TGCGCCAGCAGCCGATACGACAGGGACGGGGAGCTGTTTTTT. This rearrangement joins TRBV4-1 to TRBJ2-2; TRBD1 agrees at 7 bases. CDR3 length: 14 residues. From germline, CDR1 is MGHRA and CDR2 YSYEKL. The trim removed 4 bases at V and 7 bases at J, leaving 6 bases unmatched.

V gene TRBV20-1 combines with J gene TRBJ1-5, with 10 bases matching TRBD1. This CDR3 has 16 amino acids. Trimming cost V 5 bases and J 6 bases; bases outside gene matches: 13. Germline V CDR1 and CDR2: DFQATT, SNEGSKA (reference sequence). In nucleotides, the CDR3 is TGCAGTGCTCCCTCGGGGGGACAGGGGTCAGGTCAGCCCCAGCATTTT. It codes for CSAPSGGQGSGQPQHF.

This chain uses TRBV19 with TRBJ2-4; 9 nucleotides agree with TRBD1. Losses at the gene ends were 6 bases for V and 8 bases for J; bases not matched to a gene: 5. CDR3 length: 13 amino acids. The germline gives CDR1 LNHDA, CDR2 SQIVND (reference sequence). CDR3 sequence: CASSRGTGHIQYF. CDR3 coding DNA: TGTGCCAGTAGCCGCGGGACAGGGCACATTCAGTACTTC.